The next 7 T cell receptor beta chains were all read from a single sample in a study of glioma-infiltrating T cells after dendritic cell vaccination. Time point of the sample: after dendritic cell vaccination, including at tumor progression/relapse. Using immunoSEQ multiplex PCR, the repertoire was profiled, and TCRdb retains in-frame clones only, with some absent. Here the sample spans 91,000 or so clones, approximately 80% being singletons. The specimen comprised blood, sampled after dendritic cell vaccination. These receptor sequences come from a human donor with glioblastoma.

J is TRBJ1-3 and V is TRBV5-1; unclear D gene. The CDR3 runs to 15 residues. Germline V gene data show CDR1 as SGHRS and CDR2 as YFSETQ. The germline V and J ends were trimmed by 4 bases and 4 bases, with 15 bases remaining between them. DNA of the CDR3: TGCGCCAGCAGCCCGGCCGGCCCCGGGGGAAACACCATATATTTT. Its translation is CASSPAGPGGNTIYF.

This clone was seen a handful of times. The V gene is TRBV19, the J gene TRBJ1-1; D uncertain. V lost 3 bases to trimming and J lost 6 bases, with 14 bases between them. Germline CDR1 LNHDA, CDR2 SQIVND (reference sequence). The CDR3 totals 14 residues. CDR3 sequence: CASSIMGRQAEAFF. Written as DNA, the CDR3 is TGTGCCAGTAGTATTATGGGCCGCCAAGCTGAAGCTTTCTTT.

The CDR3 spells CASSLGRRGRGTGNTIYF. In nucleotides, the CDR3 is TGTGCCAGCAGCTTAGGCCGGAGGGGGCGAGGGACTGGAAACACCATATATTTT. J is TRBJ1-3 and V is TRBV13, with 7 bases matching TRBD1. V lost 0 bases and J lost 2; bases outside the gene matches: 10. The CDR3 runs to 18 residues. Germline assignment: CDR1 PRHDT and CDR2 FYEKMQ (reference sequence).

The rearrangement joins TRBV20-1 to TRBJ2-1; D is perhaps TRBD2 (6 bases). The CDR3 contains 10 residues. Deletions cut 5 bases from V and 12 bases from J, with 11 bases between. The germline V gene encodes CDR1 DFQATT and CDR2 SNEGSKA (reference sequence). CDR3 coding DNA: TGCAGTGCTCAAACGGGACTGCAGTTCTTC. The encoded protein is CSAQTGLQFF.

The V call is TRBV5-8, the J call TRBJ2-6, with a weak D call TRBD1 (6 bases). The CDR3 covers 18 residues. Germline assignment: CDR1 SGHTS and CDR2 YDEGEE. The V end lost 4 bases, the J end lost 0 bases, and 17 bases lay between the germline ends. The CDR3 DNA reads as TGTGCCAGCAGCCCGGGCCGGACAGTCAGCTCTGGGGCCAACGTCCTGACTTTC. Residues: CASSPGRTVSSGANVLTF.

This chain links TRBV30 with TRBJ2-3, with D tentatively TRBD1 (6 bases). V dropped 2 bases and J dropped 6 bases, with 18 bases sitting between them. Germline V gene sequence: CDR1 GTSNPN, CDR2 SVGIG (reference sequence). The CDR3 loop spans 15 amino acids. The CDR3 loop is CAWSSAGVFRDTQYF. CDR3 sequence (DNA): TGTGCCTGGAGTAGTGCAGGGGTTTTTCGGGATACGCAGTATTTT.

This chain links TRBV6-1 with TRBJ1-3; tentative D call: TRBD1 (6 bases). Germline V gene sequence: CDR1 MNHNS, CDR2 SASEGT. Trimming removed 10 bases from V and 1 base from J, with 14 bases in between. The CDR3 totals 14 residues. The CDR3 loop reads CATQQGGSGNTIYF. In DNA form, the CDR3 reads TGTGCCACCCAACAGGGTGGATCTGGAAACACCATATATTTT.